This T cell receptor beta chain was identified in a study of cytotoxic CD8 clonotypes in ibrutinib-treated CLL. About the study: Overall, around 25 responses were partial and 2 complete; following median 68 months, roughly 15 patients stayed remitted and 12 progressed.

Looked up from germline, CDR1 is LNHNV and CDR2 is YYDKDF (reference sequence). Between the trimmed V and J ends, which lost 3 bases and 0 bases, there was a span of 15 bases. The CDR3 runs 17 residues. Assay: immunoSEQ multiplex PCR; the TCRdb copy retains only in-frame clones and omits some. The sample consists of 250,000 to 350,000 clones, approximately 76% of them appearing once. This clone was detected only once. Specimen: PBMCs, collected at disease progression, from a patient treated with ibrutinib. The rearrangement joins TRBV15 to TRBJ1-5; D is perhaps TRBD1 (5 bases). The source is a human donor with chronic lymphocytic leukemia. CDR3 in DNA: TGTGCCACCAGCAGGGGTAGGACACTCATTAGCAATCAGCCCCAGCATTTT. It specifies CATSRGRTLISNQPQHF.